A selection of T cell receptor beta chains follows, all from one sample in a study of cytomegalovirus exposure and HLA in healthy donors. Profiled with immunoSEQ multiplex PCR; TCRdb holds only in-frame clones, not every one. The sample includes more than 150,000 clones, 79% of them seen just once. Sequences were obtained from PBMCs. The receptors derive from a girl under 18 in good health and CMV-seropositive. Both conserved end residues are part of each CDR3. The D gene is left open where the match is weak. Expanded clones are given a class, and other clones once, few, many or no size at all.

CDR3aa,CDR3nt,d_gene,j_gene,abundance,v_gene
CASSLEPGAPNSPLHF,TGTGCCAGCAGCTTAGAGCCAGGGGCGCCCAATTCACCCCTCCACTTT,.,TRBJ1-6,.,TRBV11-2
CASSLGGRDYEQYF,TGTGCCAGCAGTTTGGGAGGGAGGGACTACGAGCAGTACTTC,TRBD2,TRBJ2-7,.,TRBV28
CATMMTGTGGGYTF,TGTGCCACAATGATGACCGGGACAGGGGGAGGCTACACCTTC,TRBD1,TRBJ1-2,few,TRBV11-2
CASSPPGLGTQYF,TGTGCCAGCAGTCCCCCGGGGTTGGGGACCCAGTACTTC,.,TRBJ2-5,once,TRBV28
CASSYLTQGGTEAFF,TGCGCCAGCAGCTACCTCACACAGGGTGGCACTGAAGCTTTCTTT,.,TRBJ1-1,.,TRBV5-1
CASSDSTRLAGDTDTQYF,TGTGCCAGCAGTGACTCCACAAGACTAGCGGGGGATACAGATACGCAGTATTTT,TRBD2,TRBJ2-3,few,TRBV2
CASSQQGRASEQYF,TGTGCCAGCAGCCAACAGGGTAGGGCGTCCGAGCAGTACTTC,.,TRBJ2-7,once,TRBV11-3
CASSLLSGVNEQFF,TGTGCCAGCAGCCTACTTAGCGGGGTCAATGAGCAGTTCTTC,TRBD2,TRBJ2-1,.,TRBV13
CASSWRGGLAGGYEQFF,TGTGCCAGCAGCTGGCGGGGAGGACTAGCGGGGGGCTATGAGCAGTTCTTC,TRBD2,TRBJ2-1,.,TRBV5-5
CASSLGRGGGYEQYF,TGTGCCAGCAGCTTAGGTCGGGGGGGAGGGTACGAGCAGTACTTC,TRBD2,TRBJ2-7,.,TRBV7-2
CASSSRGDGYTF,TGTGCCAGCAGCTCGCGGGGGGACGGCTACACCTTC,.,TRBJ1-2,.,TRBV5-4
CASSEAGLRQPQHF,TGTGCCAGCAGTGAAGCCGGGTTGCGTCAGCCCCAGCATTTT,.,TRBJ1-5,.,TRBV6-1
CASRGRFNEKLFF,TGTGCCAGCAGGGGGAGATTCAATGAAAAACTGTTTTTT,.,TRBJ1-4,.,TRBV6-5
CASSSTGGVSYGYTF,TGTGCCAGCAGTTCTACAGGGGGAGTATCGTATGGCTACACCTTC,TRBD1,TRBJ1-2,few,TRBV6-6
CASSTRVLRGETQYF,TGTGCCAGCAGCACTCGGGTACTACGGGGTGAGACCCAGTACTTC,.,TRBJ2-5,.,TRBV6-5
CASSLDGSYEQYF,TGTGCCAGCAGCTTAGACGGCTCCTACGAGCAGTACTTC,.,TRBJ2-7,.,TRBV7-2
CASSLGTGGEAFF,TGTGCCAGCAGCCTAGGGACAGGGGGAGAAGCTTTCTTT,TRBD1,TRBJ1-1,.,TRBV6-5
CASSIAGPNEKLFF,TGTGCCAGTAGTATAGCGGGTCCTAATGAAAAACTGTTTTTT,.,TRBJ1-4,few,TRBV19
CASGLAGSTDTQYF,TGTGCCAGTGGACTAGCGGGGAGCACAGATACGCAGTATTTT,TRBD2,TRBJ2-3,.,TRBV5-4
CASSPPPGDTEAFF,TGTGCCAGCAGCCCCCCCCCGGGAGACACTGAAGCTTTCTTT,.,TRBJ1-1,.,TRBV7-2
CASSVLLAGGVSGANVLTF,TGTGCCAGCAGTGTCCTTCTAGCGGGGGGGGTCTCTGGGGCCAACGTCCTGACTTTC,TRBD2,TRBJ2-6,.,TRBV6-1
CASSLGGGPRSTGELFF,TGTGCCAGCAGCTTAGGAGGGGGACCCCGAAGCACCGGGGAGCTGTTTTTT,.,TRBJ2-2,.,TRBV11-3
CASSPEGRKNSPLHF,TGTGCCAGCAGCCCGGAGGGACGGAAGAATTCACCCCTCCACTTT,.,TRBJ1-6,.,TRBV7-2
CASKRGPYEQYF,TGTGCCAGCAAGCGGGGCCCCTACGAGCAGTACTTC,TRBD2,TRBJ2-7,.,TRBV6-5
CASSLGSTETQYF,TGTGCCAGCAGCTTGGGCAGCACAGAGACCCAGTACTTC,.,TRBJ2-5,.,TRBV11-3
CASSSSPDSSYNEQFF,TGTGCCAGTAGTTCCTCTCCCGACAGCTCCTACAATGAGCAGTTCTTC,.,TRBJ2-1,.,TRBV19
CASSWGGEEDSPLHF,TGTGCCAGCAGCTGGGGGGGGGAAGAGGATTCACCCCTCCACTTT,.,TRBJ1-6,.,TRBV9
CASSLGRGPGPLNEKLFF,TGTGCCAGCAGCTTAGGGAGGGGCCCGGGACCTCTCAATGAAAAACTGTTTTTT,.,TRBJ1-4,.,TRBV7-8
CASSQDRAPGELFF,TGCGCCAGCAGCCAAGACCGGGCCCCGGGGGAACTGTTTTTT,.,TRBJ1-4,once,TRBV4-3
CASRRGLNSGANVLTF,TGTGCCAGCAGGCGGGGACTCAACTCTGGGGCCAACGTCCTGACTTTC,.,TRBJ2-6,.,TRBV4-2
CASSAVASTGARNEQFF,TGTGCCAGCAGCGCTGTCGCGTCGACAGGGGCGAGAAATGAGCAGTTCTTC,TRBD1,TRBJ2-1,.,TRBV9
CASSTTGHQLGDTQYF,TGTGCCAGCAGTACTACGGGACACCAATTGGGGGATACGCAGTATTTT,.,TRBJ2-3,.,TRBV27
CSVENPEREDQPQHF,TGCAGCGTAGAGAACCCCGAGAGGGAAGATCAGCCCCAGCATTTT,.,TRBJ1-5,.,TRBV29-1
CASSHTGTGVYEQYF,TGCGCCAGCAGCCACACCGGGACAGGGGTCTACGAGCAGTACTTC,TRBD1,TRBJ2-7,.,TRBV4-1
CASSWTGTGYEKLFF,TGTGCCAGCAGCTGGACAGGGACAGGGTATGAAAAACTGTTTTTT,TRBD1,TRBJ1-4,.,TRBV5-5
CASSLDPGTEAFF,TGTGCCAGCAGCCTAGACCCGGGGACTGAAGCTTTCTTT,.,TRBJ1-1,.,TRBV6-1
CASSPGTGGFKEAFF,TGTGCCAGCTCACCTGGGACAGGGGGCTTCAAAGAAGCTTTCTTT,TRBD1,TRBJ1-1,.,TRBV18